The present TCR beta chain was sequenced within a study of cytomegalovirus exposure and HLA in healthy donors. Use of 60 Vbeta and 13 Jbeta primers characterized the PCR. Libraries were prepared by immunoSEQ multiplex PCR; TCRdb keeps only in-frame clonotypes and omits some of them. The sample yields 120,000 or so clones, 70% to 80% seen once. Study observations and caveats: It was likely that a cluster of highly shared sequence variants was a sequencing artifact.

The CDR3 extends over 15 amino acids. Everyone who donated was a healthy bone marrow donor. Donors were ostensibly healthy at sampling, although undocumented immune exposures were probable. Regarding this clone: Its antigen is as yet unknown.

The sequence was obtained from a woman between 50 and 59 years old in good health and CMV-seropositive. The rearrangement joins TRBV21-1 to TRBJ1-6; the table's D call, TRBD1, has no DNA check behind it. TRBV21-1 corresponds to a pseudogene. Material for sequencing was PBMCs. The CDR3 region has the DNA TGTGCCAGCAGCAAAATCGCGACAGCTAATTCACCCCTCCACTTT. Its translation is CASSKIATANSPLHF.